This T cell receptor (beta chain) is drawn from a study of blood T cell repertoires in COVID-19. Study information: Sources were T cells, B-cell-depleted T cells, or PBMCs; the material itself was cDNA or gDNA.

Looked up from germline, CDR1 is LNHDA and CDR2 is SQIVND (reference sequence). The CDR3 loop spans 13 amino acids. Trimming removed 4 bases from V and 7 bases from J; junction bases left unmatched: 3. Assay: immunoSEQ multiplex PCR; the TCRdb copy retains only in-frame clones and omits some. Of approximately 170,000 clones in the sample, roughly four fifths were seen once. The TCR comes from a man in his 70s with active or convalescent COVID-19. This chain uses TRBV19 with TRBJ1-4; 7 nucleotides match TRBD1. What was sequenced was peripheral blood. CDR3 sequence: CASSRQGGEKLFF. The CDR3 bases are TGTGCCAGTAGTAGACAGGGCGGTGAAAAACTGTTTTTT.